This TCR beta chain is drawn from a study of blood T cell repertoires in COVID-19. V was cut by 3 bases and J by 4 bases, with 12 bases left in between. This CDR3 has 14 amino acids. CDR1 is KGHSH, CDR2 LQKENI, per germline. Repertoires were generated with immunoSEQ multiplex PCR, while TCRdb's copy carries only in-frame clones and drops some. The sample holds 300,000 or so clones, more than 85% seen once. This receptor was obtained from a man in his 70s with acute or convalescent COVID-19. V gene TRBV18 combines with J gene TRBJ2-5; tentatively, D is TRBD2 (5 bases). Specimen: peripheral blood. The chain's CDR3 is CASSPPGSPETQYF. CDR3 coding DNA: TGTGCCAGCTCACCCCCGGGATCCCCAGAGACCCAGTACTTC. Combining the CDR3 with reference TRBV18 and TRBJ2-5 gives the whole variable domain NAGVMQNPRHLVRRRGQEARLRCSPMKGHSHVYWYRQLPEEGLKFMVYLQKENIIDESGMPKERFSAEFPKEGPSILRIQQVVRGDSAAYFCASSPPGSPETQYFGPGTRLLVL.